One sample yielded the 8 T cell receptor beta chains listed below, sequenced in a study of T cells after yellow fever vaccination. A single record per CDR3 protein comes from TCRdb applying MiXCR to the 5' RACE reads. The sample has approximately 93,000 distinct CDR3 sequences; around 5.5% are singletons. This material consisted of CD8+ T cells sorted from PBMCs, taken 10 days after the yellow fever booster vaccination. These receptors came from a man in his late teens or twenties who received the YFV17D yellow fever vaccine.

V and J are TRBV7-9 and TRBJ2-7; D gene ambiguous. V dropped 1 base and J dropped 7 bases, with 8 bases sitting between them. CDR3 length equals 12 residues. Per germline, CDR1 SEHNR and CDR2 FQNEAQ (reference sequence). The CDR3 spells CASSLGSREQYV. The CDR3, as DNA: TGTGCCAGCAGCTTAGGGAGTAGGGAGCAGTACGTC.

This clonotype was found a few times. The V and J genes are TRBV7-2 and TRBJ2-2; 9 positions agree with TRBD2. The V gene's germline CDR1 is SGHTA and CDR2 FQGNSA. V lost 1 base, J lost 2 bases, and 5 bases stayed unmatched. CDR3 size: 17 residues. The CDR3 DNA follows: TGTGCCAGCAGCTTAGTCCCTAGCGGGGTCAACACCGGGGAGCTGTTTTTT. This gives the protein CASSLVPSGVNTGELFF. Based on the CDR3 plus reference TRBV7-2 and TRBJ2-2, the full variable domain is GAGVSQSPSNKVTEKGKDVELRCDPISGHTALYWYRQSLGQGLEFLIYFQGNSAPDKSGLPSDRFSAERTGGSVSTLTIQRTQQEDSAVYLCASSLVPSGVNTGELFFGEGSRLTVL.

The sample holds a few counts of this clonotype. The chain has TRBV12-3 or TRBV12-4 and TRBJ2-3; 9 bases match TRBD2. The CDR3 covers 15 residues. The J segment lost 2 bases and the V segment lost 6 bases, leaving 6 bases of the junction unmatched. CDR3 loop: CASRLERGATDTQYF. CDR3 bases: TGTGCCAGCAGACTCGAGCGGGGGGCCACAGATACGCAGTATTTT.

The chain employs TRBV11-2 and TRBJ2-3; D is unclear. The CDR3 loop spans 12 amino acids. Germline V lookup: CDR1 SGHAT, CDR2 FQNNGV. Trimming pared 5 bases from V and 6 bases from J, leaving 9 bases between. CDR3 sequence reads: CASSPPRDTQYF. For the CDR3, the DNA is TGTGCCAGCAGCCCCCCGCGGGATACGCAGTATTTT. The entire variable domain, with the rest obtained from reference TRBV11-2 and TRBJ2-3, is as follows: EAGVAQSPRYKIIEKRQSVAFWCNPISGHATLYWYQQILGQGPKLLIQFQNNGVVDDSQLPKDRFSAERLKGVDSTLKIQPAKLEDSAVYLCASSPPRDTQYFGPGTRLTVL.

This clonotype turned up a few times. V and J are TRBV12-3 or TRBV12-4 and TRBJ1-2; D is unresolved. V was cut by 5 bases and J by 5 bases, with 12 bases left in between. CDR3 length: 13 amino acids. The CDR3 coding sequence is TGTGCCAGCAGTCTCGGACCCCTTTATGGCTACACCTTC. Its translation is CASSLGPLYGYTF.

The sample holds many counts of this clonotype. The chain employs TRBV6-2 or TRBV6-3 and TRBJ2-1; the D gene is possibly TRBD2 (5 bases). The CDR3 has 13 amino acids. Per the germline V gene, CDR1 is MNHEY and CDR2 is SVGEGT. Trimming removed 4 bases from V and 10 bases from J, with 14 bases in between. CDR3 amino acids: CASSFLLAFEQFF. The CDR3 DNA is TGTGCCAGCAGTTTCTTATTAGCGTTCGAGCAGTTCTTC.

This clonotype has only a few counts. The V call is TRBV7-9, the J call TRBJ2-2; 8 bases are a match to TRBD1. V was clipped by 5 bases and J by 3 bases; unmatched bases: 11. CDR3 length: 17 residues. The V gene's germline CDR1 is SEHNR and CDR2 FQNEAQ (reference sequence). CDR3 sequence reads: CASSLTMDRDHTGELFF. The CDR3 coding sequence is TGTGCCAGCAGCCTGACTATGGACAGGGATCACACCGGGGAGCTGTTTTTT.

This clonotype was observed a handful of times. This chain connects TRBV27 to TRBJ1-5; D unclear. V was trimmed by 6 bases and J by 2 bases, leaving 11 bases between them. Per the germline V gene, CDR1 is MNHEY and CDR2 is SMNVEV (reference sequence). The CDR3 extends over 14 amino acids. The CDR3 loop is CASSPIVGNQPQHF. DNA of the CDR3: TGTGCCAGCAGCCCGATAGTGGGCAATCAGCCCCAGCATTTT.